A single sample gave rise to the 25 T cell receptor beta chains below, sequenced in a study of response to subunit inactivated influenza vaccine. TCRdb passed the RT-PCR reads through MiXCR, listing each CDR3 protein once. The sample carries roughly 650,000 distinct CDR3 sequences, about 15% recorded once. The sequenced sample was PBMCs from blood, obtained 14 days before vaccination. Receptors originate from a man in his fifties or sixties who received an inactivated influenza vaccine.

The CDR3 protein is CASSDPEKAEAFF. The CDR3 region has the DNA TGTGCCAGCAGTGACCCGGAAAAGGCTGAAGCTTTCTTT. The rearrangement links TRBV6-2 or TRBV6-3 to TRBJ1-1; D unclear. CDR1 and CDR2 from the germline V gene are MNHEY and SVGEGT. The CDR3 loop spans 13 amino acids. Trimming stripped 5 bases from V and 6 bases from J, with 13 bases between.

The CDR3 region has the DNA TGTGCCAGCAGAAGCGGTGGGAATGAGCAGTTCTTC. It codes for CASRSGGNEQFF. V usage is TRBV11-2 and J usage is TRBJ2-1; D possibly corresponds to TRBD2 (5 bases). The germline gives CDR1 SGHAT, CDR2 FQNNGV. The V end was cut by 6 bases, the J end by 7 bases, with 10 bases between. The CDR3 has 12 amino acids.

In its sample, this clonotype was seen a few times. This chain connects TRBV5-1 to TRBJ1-1; D may be TRBD1 (6 bases). The CDR3 is 15 amino acids. V lost 0 bases and J 11 bases, leaving 20 bases between the germline ends. Germline V gene lookup returns CDR1 SGHRS and CDR2 YFSETQ. This CDR3 is CASSLAEPTGRKAFF. The CDR3 DNA follows: TGCGCCAGCAGCTTGGCCGAGCCCACAGGGCGAAAGGCTTTCTTT.

In its sample, this clonotype was seen many times. This chain joins TRBV29-1 and TRBJ2-7; D is ambiguous. The V end was cut by 2 bases, the J end by 7 bases, with 15 bases between. The CDR3 runs to 13 residues. The germline CDR1 and CDR2 sequences are SQVTM and ANQGSEA. Here the CDR3 reads CSVEFWVGGEQYF. The CDR3 DNA reads TGCAGCGTTGAATTCTGGGTGGGTGGAGAGCAGTACTTC.

This clonotype has a handful of counts. The gene calls are TRBV3-1 and TRBJ2-2; D perhaps matches TRBD2 (6 bases). The V end was cut by 0 bases, the J end by 6 bases, with 11 bases between. The CDR3 loop spans 15 amino acids. Germline V CDR1 and CDR2: LGHDT, YNNKEL (reference sequence). CDR3 DNA: TGTGCCAGCAGCCAAGATAGACGCGGGGCCGGGGAGCTGTTTTTT. Translated: CASSQDRRGAGELFF. The entire variable domain, with the rest obtained from reference TRBV3-1 and TRBJ2-2, is as follows: DTAVSQTPKYLVTQMGNDKSIKCEQNLGHDTMYWYKQDSKKFLKIMFSYNNKELIINETVPNRFSPKSPDKAHLNLHINSLELGDSAVYFCASSQDRRGAGELFFGEGSRLTVL.

This clonotype was observed a few times. This rearrangement joins TRBV20-1 to TRBJ2-3, with a tentative D call TRBD2 (6 bases). Germline V gene lookup returns CDR1 DFQATT and CDR2 SNEGSKA (reference sequence). Trimming cost V 3 bases and J 4 bases, with 23 bases left between them. The CDR3 consists of 17 residues. The DNA of the CDR3 is TGCAGTGCTAGCCCGTTACTTAGCGGAGGAGGGCCAGATACGCAGTATTTT. Protein product: CSASPLLSGGGPDTQYF.

This rearrangement joins TRBV10-2 to TRBJ2-5; D may be TRBD2 (6 bases). This CDR3 region has 14 residues. CDR1 and CDR2 from the germline V gene are WSHSY and SAAADI. Trimming cost V 5 bases and J 2 bases, with 12 bases left between them. CDR3 bases: TGCGCCAGCAGTAGAGTAGCGGATCAAGAGACCCAGTACTTC. Protein product: CASSRVADQETQYF.

This chain joins TRBV12-3 or TRBV12-4 and TRBJ1-1; D remains unclear. Trimming stripped 5 bases from V and 5 bases from J, with 15 bases between. The CDR3 is 14 amino acids. The CDR3 region is CASSTSRHGTEAFF. DNA for the CDR3: TGTGCCAGCAGTACCTCGAGGCATGGGACTGAAGCTTTCTTT.

This chain joins TRBV2 and TRBJ2-3, with unresolved D. The CDR3 loop spans 14 amino acids. CDR1 SNHLY and CDR2 FYNNEI come from the germline V gene. The V end lost 1 base, the J end lost 0 bases, and 5 bases lay between the germline ends. The CDR3 is CASSEEVSTDTQYF. DNA of the CDR3: TGTGCCAGCAGTGAAGAGGTTAGCACAGATACGCAGTATTTT.

This chain links TRBV4-3 with TRBJ1-4; D unresolved. Germline loops: CDR1 LGHNA, CDR2 YSLEER. CDR3 length: 15 residues. Trimming stripped 0 bases from V and 0 bases from J, with 5 bases between. CDR3 sequence reads: CASSQDVATNEKLFF. The CDR3 DNA reads TGCGCCAGCAGCCAAGACGTTGCAACTAATGAAAAACTGTTTTTT.

The table lists this clonotype with many counts. The chain's CDR3 is CAIRGTGGTEAFF. Written as DNA, the CDR3 is TGTGCCATCAGGGGGACAGGGGGCACTGAAGCTTTCTTT. V gene TRBV10-3 combines with J gene TRBJ1-1, with 11 positions matching TRBD1. The CDR3 consists of 13 residues. The V and J ends lost 6 bases and 4 bases, in that order; junction bases with no gene match: 1. Germline V lookup: CDR1 ENHRY, CDR2 SYGVKD.

The rearrangement links TRBV4-3 to TRBJ2-2, with D hard to call. The V end lost 1 base, the J end lost 7 bases, and 16 bases lay between the germline ends. The CDR3 sequence is 16 residues long. Germline-derived CDR1 and CDR2 are LGHNA and YSLEER. The CDR3 is CASSQAAWRFGGELFF. Here the CDR3 DNA reads TGCGCCAGCAGCCAAGCAGCTTGGCGTTTCGGCGGGGAGCTGTTTTTT.

This clonotype was counted between two and nine times. The V gene is TRBV4-2, the J gene TRBJ1-1, with no clear D. Germline loops: CDR1 LGHNA, CDR2 YNFKEQ. V dropped 1 base and J dropped 3 bases, with 6 bases sitting between them. The CDR3 is 13 amino acids. The CDR3: CASSQVRDTEAFF. The CDR3 coding sequence is TGTGCCAGCAGCCAAGTTAGGGACACTGAAGCTTTCTTT.

This clonotype was seen once. The CDR3 nucleotides are TGTGCCAGCAGCGTCTCTGGGGTTCCTATAGAGCAGTACTTC. This translates into CASSVSGVPIEQYF. The genes are TRBV9 and TRBJ2-7; D call uncertain. Trimming pared 2 bases from V and 7 bases from J, leaving 16 bases between. Germline CDR1 SGDLS, CDR2 YYNGEE. The CDR3 is 14 amino acids. Looking up the rest from reference TRBV9 and TRBJ2-7 gives the full variable domain: DSGVTQTPKHLITATGQRVTLRCSPRSGDLSVYWYQQSLDQGLQFLIQYYNGEERAKGNILERFSAQQFPDLHSELNLSSLELGDSALYFCASSVSGVPIEQYFGPGTRLTVT.

The genes are TRBV6-2 or TRBV6-3 and TRBJ1-5; tentatively, D is TRBD1 (6 bases). The CDR3 is made up of 15 amino acids. Germline CDR1 and CDR2: MNHEY and SVGEGT. V was cut by 5 bases and J by 0 bases, with 11 bases left in between. CDR3: CASSPQGISNQPQHF. CDR3 nucleotides: TGTGCCAGCAGTCCACAGGGAATTAGCAATCAGCCCCAGCATTTT.

The rearrangement joins TRBV11-2 to TRBJ2-7; D call uncertain. This CDR3 is 13 amino acids long. From germline, CDR1 is SGHAT and CDR2 FQNNGV. V was pared by 2 bases and J by 3 bases, with 8 bases between. Here the CDR3 DNA reads TGTGCCAGCAGCTTAACCACGTACTACGAGCAGTACTTC. Translation: CASSLTTYYEQYF.

V and J are TRBV28 and TRBJ2-3, with D possibly being TRBD1 (5 bases). V lost 3 bases and J 1 base, leaving 8 bases between the germline ends. There are 14 residues in the CDR3. Germline CDR1 and CDR2: MDHEN and SYDVKM. CDR3 loop: CASSFQGGTDTQYF. The CDR3, as DNA: TGTGCCAGCAGTTTCCAGGGTGGCACAGATACGCAGTATTTT.

This clonotype was seen at least ten times. The chain couples TRBV11-2 to TRBJ2-3; D is unresolved. Germline V lookup: CDR1 SGHAT, CDR2 FQNNGV. There are 13 residues in the CDR3. Trimming stripped 3 bases from V and 6 bases from J, with 10 bases between. This CDR3 is CASSFQAKDTQYF. The DNA of the CDR3 is TGTGCCAGCAGCTTCCAAGCTAAGGATACGCAGTATTTT.

The V gene is TRBV7-7, the J gene TRBJ2-2; the match to TRBD2 covers 15 bases. The germline gives CDR1 SSHAT, CDR2 FNYEAQ (reference sequence). CDR3 length: 17 residues. With 5 bases clipped from V and 4 bases from J, the junction kept 5 bases outside the gene matches. The CDR3 nucleotides are TGTGCCAGCAGCCGACAGGGACTAGCGGGAGGCACCGGGGAGCTGTTTTTT. Translated, it gives CASSRQGLAGGTGELFF.

This clonotype was found a few times. V and J are TRBV4-2 and TRBJ1-4, with a tentative D call TRBD1 (6 bases). Trimming stripped 7 bases from V and 7 bases from J, with 16 bases between. Per the germline V gene, CDR1 is LGHNA and CDR2 is YNFKEQ. This CDR3 is 14 amino acids long. The CDR3: CASNTGRLSEKLFF. The CDR3 nucleotides are TGTGCCAGCAATACAGGGAGGCTAAGTGAAAAACTGTTTTTT.

The chain's CDR3 is CSPRTGQHSPLHF. CDR3 nucleotides: TGCAGTCCTCGGACAGGGCAACATTCACCCCTCCACTTT. This chain connects TRBV20-1 to TRBJ1-6, with 8 nucleotides matching TRBD1. V dropped 8 bases and J dropped 8; count of bases not matched to a gene: 8. Looked up from germline, CDR1 is DFQATT and CDR2 is SNEGSKA (reference sequence). The CDR3 totals 13 residues.

The gene calls are TRBV15 and TRBJ2-3, with 14 positions matching TRBD2. Unmatched junction bases numbered 15, after V lost 0 bases and J lost 4 bases. This CDR3 comprises 21 residues. Germline V gene lookup returns CDR1 LNHNV and CDR2 YYDKDF (reference sequence). The CDR3 DNA reads TGTGCCACCAGCAGAGATCGGGGACTAGCGGGAGCGGAGCTCTCGGCAGATACGCAGTATTTT. Translation: CATSRDRGLAGAELSADTQYF.

The chain is built from TRBV14 and TRBJ2-7; TRBD1 is a possible D gene (6 bases). CDR1 is SGHDN and CDR2 is FVKESK in the germline V gene. With 4 bases removed from V and 7 bases from J, the gap between germline ends came to 17 bases. This CDR3 region has 14 residues. CDR3 nucleotide sequence: TGTGCCAGCAGCCCACAAATAGGGGGTCGAGAGCAGTACTTC. This translates into CASSPQIGGREQYF. Variable domain in full (rest from reference TRBV14 and TRBJ2-7): EAGVTQFPSHSVIEKGQTVTLRCDPISGHDNLYWYRRVMGKEIKFLLHFVKESKQDESGMPNNRFLAERTGGTYSTLKVQPAELEDSGVYFCASSPQIGGREQYFGPGTRLTVT.

V and J are TRBV15 and TRBJ1-5; 8 bases map to TRBD1. Germline CDR1 and CDR2: LNHNV and YYDKDF (reference sequence). With 0 bases clipped from V and 9 bases from J, the junction kept 7 bases outside the gene matches. CDR3 length: 15 residues. The CDR3, as DNA: TGTGCCACCAGCAGAGATCCGGACAGGGCGAGGCCCCAGCATTTT. Translating gives CATSRDPDRARPQHF.

V and J are TRBV3-1 and TRBJ2-7; D may match TRBD1 or TRBD2 (6 bases each). Germline V lookup: CDR1 LGHDT, CDR2 YNNKEL (reference sequence). The V end was cut by 1 base, the J end by 7 bases, with 20 bases between. The CDR3 is 16 amino acids. CDR3 DNA: TGTGCCAGCAGCCAAGGGGGGGCAGGACGACTGGGGGAGCAGTACTTC. Translation: CASSQGGAGRLGEQYF.